This note documents a single T cell receptor beta chain sequence. Its antigen is not known. The V gene's germline CDR1 is SGHRS and CDR2 YFSETQ. The CDR3 length is 13 residues. V was clipped by 1 base and J by 5 bases, with 8 bases between them. Universal primer sites and UMIs were introduced during 5'RACE template-switching synthesis of TCR cDNA. A single record per CDR3 protein comes from TCRdb applying MiXCR to the 5' RACE reads. The sample lists hundreds of thousands of distinct CDR3 sequences, around a sixth occurring once. This entry belongs to a study of T cells after yellow fever vaccination. The study's findings and limits: Subsequent to the booster, the majority of primary-vaccination clones reappeared (around 96% CD4, 88% CD8).

The receptor was isolated from a man younger than 35 who received the YFV17D yellow fever vaccine. V is TRBV5-1 and J is TRBJ2-3; no reliable D call. Sequencing was performed on PBMCs, taken before the yellow fever booster vaccination. CDR3 sequence (DNA): TGCGCCAGCAGCTTGAGATTTGGAGATACGCAGTATTTT. Amino acids: CASSLRFGDTQYF.